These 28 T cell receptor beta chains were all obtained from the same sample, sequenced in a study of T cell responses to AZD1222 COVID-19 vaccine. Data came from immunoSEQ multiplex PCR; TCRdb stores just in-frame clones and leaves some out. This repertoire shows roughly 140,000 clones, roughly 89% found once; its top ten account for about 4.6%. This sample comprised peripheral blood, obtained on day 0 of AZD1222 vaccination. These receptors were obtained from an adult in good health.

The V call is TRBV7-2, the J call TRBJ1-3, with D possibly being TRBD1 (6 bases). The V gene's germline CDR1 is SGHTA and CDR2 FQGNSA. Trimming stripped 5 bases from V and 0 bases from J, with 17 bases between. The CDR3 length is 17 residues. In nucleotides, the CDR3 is TGTGCCAGCAGCATCCGATACCTGGACAGCTCTGGAAACACCATATATTTT. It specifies CASSIRYLDSSGNTIYF.

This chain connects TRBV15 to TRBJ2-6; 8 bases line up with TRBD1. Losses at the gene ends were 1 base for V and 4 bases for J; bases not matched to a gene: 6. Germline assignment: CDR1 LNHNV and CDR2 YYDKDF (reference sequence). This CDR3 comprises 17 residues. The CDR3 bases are TGTGCCACCAGCAGAGGAGACAGGGGACGGGGGGCCAACGTCCTGACTTTC. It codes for CATSRGDRGRGANVLTF.

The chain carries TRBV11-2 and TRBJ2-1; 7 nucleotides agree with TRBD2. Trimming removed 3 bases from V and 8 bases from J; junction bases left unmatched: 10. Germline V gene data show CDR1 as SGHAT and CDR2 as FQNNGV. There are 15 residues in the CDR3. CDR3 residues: CASSLGVGLADEQFF. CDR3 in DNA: TGTGCCAGCAGCTTGGGGGTGGGTCTAGCGGATGAGCAGTTCTTC.

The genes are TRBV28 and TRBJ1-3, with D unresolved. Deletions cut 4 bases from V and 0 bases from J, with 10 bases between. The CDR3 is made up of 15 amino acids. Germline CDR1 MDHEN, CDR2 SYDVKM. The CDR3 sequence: CASSSRPNSGNTIYF. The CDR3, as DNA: TGTGCCAGCAGTTCCAGGCCGAACTCTGGAAACACCATATATTTT.

CDR3 residues: CSVSSLGAREGEQFF. In DNA form, the CDR3 reads TGCAGCGTTTCCTCGCTTGGGGCGCGGGAAGGTGAGCAGTTCTTC. The chain carries TRBV29-1 and TRBJ2-1; weak D call: TRBD2 (6 bases). The CDR3 totals 15 residues. Trimming stripped 5 bases from V and 9 bases from J, with 23 bases between. CDR1 and CDR2 (germline): SQVTM, ANQGSEA.

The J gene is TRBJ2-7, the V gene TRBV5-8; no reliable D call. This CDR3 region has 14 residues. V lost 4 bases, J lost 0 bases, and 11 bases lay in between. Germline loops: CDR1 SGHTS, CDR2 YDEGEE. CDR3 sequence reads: CASSPWGSSYEQYF. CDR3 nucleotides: TGTGCCAGCAGCCCCTGGGGAAGCTCCTACGAGCAGTACTTC.

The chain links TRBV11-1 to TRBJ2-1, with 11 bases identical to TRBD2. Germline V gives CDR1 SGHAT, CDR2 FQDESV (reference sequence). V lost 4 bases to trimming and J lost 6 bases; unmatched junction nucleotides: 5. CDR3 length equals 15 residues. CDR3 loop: CASSSTSGSFNEQFF. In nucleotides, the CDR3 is TGTGCCAGCAGCTCCACTAGCGGGAGTTTCAATGAGCAGTTCTTC.

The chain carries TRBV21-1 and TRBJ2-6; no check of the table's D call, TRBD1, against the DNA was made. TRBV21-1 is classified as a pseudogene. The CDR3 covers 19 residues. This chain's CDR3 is CASSKGSRDSPSGANVLTF. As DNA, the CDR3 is TGTGCCAGCAGCAAAGGGAGCCGGGACAGCCCCTCTGGGGCCAACGTCCTGACTTTC.

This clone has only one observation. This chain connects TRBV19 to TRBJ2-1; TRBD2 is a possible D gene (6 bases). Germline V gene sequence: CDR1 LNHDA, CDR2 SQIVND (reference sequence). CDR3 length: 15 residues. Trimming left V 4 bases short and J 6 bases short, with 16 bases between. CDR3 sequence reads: CASSSKGGTSNEQFF. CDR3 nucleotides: TGTGCCAGTAGTAGCAAGGGTGGGACTTCCAATGAGCAGTTCTTC.

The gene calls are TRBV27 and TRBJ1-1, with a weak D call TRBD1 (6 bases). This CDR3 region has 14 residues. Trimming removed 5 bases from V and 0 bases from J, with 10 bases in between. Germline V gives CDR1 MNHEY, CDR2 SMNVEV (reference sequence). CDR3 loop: CASSEGVLNTEAFF. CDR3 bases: TGTGCCAGCAGTGAGGGGGTCCTGAACACTGAAGCTTTCTTT.

In DNA, the CDR3 is TGTGCCAGCAGCCCCGCCCGGGGAACTAATGAAAAACTGTTTTTT. This translates into CASSPARGTNEKLFF. This chain uses TRBV14 with TRBJ1-4; D call uncertain. CDR3 length: 15 residues. Germline V lookup: CDR1 SGHDN, CDR2 FVKESK. The V and J ends lost 4 bases and 1 base respectively, with 10 bases between them.

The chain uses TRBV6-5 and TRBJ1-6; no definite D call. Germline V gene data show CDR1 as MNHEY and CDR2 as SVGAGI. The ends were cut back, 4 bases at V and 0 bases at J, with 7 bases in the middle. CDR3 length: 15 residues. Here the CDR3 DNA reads TGTGCCAGCAGTTCCCCCATCTCCTATAATTCACCCCTCCACTTT. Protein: CASSSPISYNSPLHF.

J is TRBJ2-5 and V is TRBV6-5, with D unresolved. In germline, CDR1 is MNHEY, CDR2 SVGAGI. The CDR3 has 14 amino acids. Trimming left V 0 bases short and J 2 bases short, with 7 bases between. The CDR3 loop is CASSYSTAQETQYF. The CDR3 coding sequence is TGTGCCAGCAGTTACTCGACGGCTCAAGAGACCCAGTACTTC.

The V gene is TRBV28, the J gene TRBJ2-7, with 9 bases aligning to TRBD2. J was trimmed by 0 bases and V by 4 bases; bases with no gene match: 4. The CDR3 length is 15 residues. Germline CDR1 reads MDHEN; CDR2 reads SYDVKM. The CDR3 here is CASSSSGTPSYEQYF. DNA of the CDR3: TGTGCCAGCAGTTCTAGCGGGACCCCCTCCTACGAGCAGTACTTC.

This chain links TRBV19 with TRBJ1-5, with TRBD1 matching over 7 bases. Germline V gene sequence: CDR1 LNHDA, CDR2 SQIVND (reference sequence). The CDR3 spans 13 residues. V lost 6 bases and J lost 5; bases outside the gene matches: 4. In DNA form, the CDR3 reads TGTGCCAGTAGGGGTACAGGGGATCAGCCCCAGCATTTT. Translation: CASRGTGDQPQHF.

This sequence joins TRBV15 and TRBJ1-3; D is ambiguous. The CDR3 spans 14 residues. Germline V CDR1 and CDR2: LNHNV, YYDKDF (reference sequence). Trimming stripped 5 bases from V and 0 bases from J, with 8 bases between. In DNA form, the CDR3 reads TGTGCCACCAGCCCCGGCAGCTCTGGAAACACCATATATTTT. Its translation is CATSPGSSGNTIYF.

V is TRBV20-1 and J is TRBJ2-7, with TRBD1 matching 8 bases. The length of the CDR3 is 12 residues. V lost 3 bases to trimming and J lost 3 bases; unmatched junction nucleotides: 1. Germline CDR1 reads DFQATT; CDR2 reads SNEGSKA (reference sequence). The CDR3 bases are TGCAGTGCTAGTGACAGGGGCTACGAGCAGTACTTC. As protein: CSASDRGYEQYF.

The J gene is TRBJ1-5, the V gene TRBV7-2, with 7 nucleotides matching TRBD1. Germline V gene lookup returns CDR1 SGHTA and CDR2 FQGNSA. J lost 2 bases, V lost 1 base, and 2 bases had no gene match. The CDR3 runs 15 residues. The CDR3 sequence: CASSLVGQGNQPQHF. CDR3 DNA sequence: TGTGCCAGCAGCTTAGTAGGACAGGGCAATCAGCCCCAGCATTTT.

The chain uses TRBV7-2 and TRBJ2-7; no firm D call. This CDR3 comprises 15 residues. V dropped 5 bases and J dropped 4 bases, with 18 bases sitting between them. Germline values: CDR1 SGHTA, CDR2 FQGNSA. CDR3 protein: CASSTLGSRAYEQYF. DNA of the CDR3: TGTGCCAGCAGCACCTTGGGGTCGAGAGCTTACGAGCAGTACTTC.

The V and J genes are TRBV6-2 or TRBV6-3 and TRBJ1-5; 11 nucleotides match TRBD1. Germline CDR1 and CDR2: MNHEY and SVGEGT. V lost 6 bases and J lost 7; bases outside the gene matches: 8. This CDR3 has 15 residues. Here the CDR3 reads CASRPGGTGGQPQHF. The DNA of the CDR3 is TGTGCCAGCAGACCTGGTGGGACAGGGGGACAGCCCCAGCATTTT.

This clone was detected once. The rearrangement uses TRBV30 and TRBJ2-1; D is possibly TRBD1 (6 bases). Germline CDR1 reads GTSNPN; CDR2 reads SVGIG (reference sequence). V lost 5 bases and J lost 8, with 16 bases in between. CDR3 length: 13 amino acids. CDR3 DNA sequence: TGTGCCTGGGGGTCAGGGGTCCGCTATGAGCAGTTCTTC. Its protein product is CAWGSGVRYEQFF. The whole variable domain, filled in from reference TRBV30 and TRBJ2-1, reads SQTIHQWPATLVQPVGSPLSLECTVEGTSNPNLYWYRQAAGRGLQLLFYSVGIGQISSEVPQNLSASRPQDRQFILSSKKLLLSDSGFYLCAWGSGVRYEQFFGPGTRLTVL.

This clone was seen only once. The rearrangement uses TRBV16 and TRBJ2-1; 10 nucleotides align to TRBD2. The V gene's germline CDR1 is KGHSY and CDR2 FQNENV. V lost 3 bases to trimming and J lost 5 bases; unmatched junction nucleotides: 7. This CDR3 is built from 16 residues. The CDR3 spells CASSQPSGRAHNEQFF. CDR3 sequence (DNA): TGTGCCAGCAGCCAGCCGAGCGGGAGGGCCCACAATGAGCAGTTCTTC. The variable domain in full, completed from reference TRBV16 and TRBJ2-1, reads GEEVAQTPKHLVRGEGQKAKLYCAPIKGHSYVFWYQQVLKNEFKFLISFQNENVFDETGMPKERFSAKCLPNSPCSLEIQATKLEDSAVYFCASSQPSGRAHNEQFFGPGTRLTVL.

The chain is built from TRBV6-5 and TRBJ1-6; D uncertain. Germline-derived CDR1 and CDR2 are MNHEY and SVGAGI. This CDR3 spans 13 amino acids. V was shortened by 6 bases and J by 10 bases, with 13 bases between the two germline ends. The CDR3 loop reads CASSFGVGSPLHF. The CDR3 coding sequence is TGTGCCAGCAGCTTTGGAGTCGGATCACCCCTCCACTTT.

CDR3 protein: CASSLGGQGEAFF. Here the CDR3 DNA reads TGTGCCAGCAGCTTAGGAGGACAGGGGGAAGCTTTCTTT. The chain recombines TRBV7-9 with TRBJ1-1; 9 positions match TRBD1. V lost 1 base, J lost 8 bases, and 2 bases stayed unmatched. This CDR3 contains 13 residues. Germline V gives CDR1 SEHNR, CDR2 FQNEAQ (reference sequence).

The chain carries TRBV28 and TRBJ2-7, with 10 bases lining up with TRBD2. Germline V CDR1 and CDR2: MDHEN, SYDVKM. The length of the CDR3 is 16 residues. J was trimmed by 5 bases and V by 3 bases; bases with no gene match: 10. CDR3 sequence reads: CASSFRLAGVDNEQYF. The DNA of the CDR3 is TGTGCCAGCAGTTTCCGTCTAGCGGGAGTTGACAACGAGCAGTACTTC.

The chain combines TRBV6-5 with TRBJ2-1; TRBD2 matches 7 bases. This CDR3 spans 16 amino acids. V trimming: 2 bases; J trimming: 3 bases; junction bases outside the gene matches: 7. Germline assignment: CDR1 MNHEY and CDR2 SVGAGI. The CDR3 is CASSYPSAGHYNEQFF. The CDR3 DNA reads TGTGCCAGCAGTTACCCGTCAGCGGGGCACTACAATGAGCAGTTCTTC.

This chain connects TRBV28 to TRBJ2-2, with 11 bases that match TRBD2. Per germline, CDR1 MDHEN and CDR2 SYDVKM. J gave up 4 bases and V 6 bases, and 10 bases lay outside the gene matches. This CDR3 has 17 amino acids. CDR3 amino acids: CASRDTSGGAGTGELFF. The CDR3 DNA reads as TGTGCCAGCAGGGATACTAGCGGGGGCGCGGGCACCGGGGAGCTGTTTTTT.

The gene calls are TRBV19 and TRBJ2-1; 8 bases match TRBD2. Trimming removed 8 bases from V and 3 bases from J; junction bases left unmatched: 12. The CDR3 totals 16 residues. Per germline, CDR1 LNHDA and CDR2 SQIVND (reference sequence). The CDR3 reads CASPHARGGNYNEQFF. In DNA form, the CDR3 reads TGTGCCAGTCCCCACGCCCGGGGGGGCAACTACAATGAGCAGTTCTTC.